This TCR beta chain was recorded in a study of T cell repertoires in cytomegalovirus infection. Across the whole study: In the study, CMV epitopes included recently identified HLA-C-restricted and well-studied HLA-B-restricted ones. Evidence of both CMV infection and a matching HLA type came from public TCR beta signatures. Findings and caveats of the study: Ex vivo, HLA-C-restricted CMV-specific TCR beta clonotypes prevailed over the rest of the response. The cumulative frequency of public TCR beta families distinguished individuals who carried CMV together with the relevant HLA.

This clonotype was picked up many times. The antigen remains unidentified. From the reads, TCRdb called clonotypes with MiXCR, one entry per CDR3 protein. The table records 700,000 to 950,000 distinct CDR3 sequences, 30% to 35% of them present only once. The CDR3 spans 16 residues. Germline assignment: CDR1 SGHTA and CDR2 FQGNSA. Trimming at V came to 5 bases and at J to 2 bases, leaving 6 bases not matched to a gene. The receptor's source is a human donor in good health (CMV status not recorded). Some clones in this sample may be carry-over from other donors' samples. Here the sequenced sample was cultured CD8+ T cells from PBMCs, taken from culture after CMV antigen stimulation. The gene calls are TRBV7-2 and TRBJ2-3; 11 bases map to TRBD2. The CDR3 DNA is TGTGCCAGCAGCCTTCTAGCGGGGGGAATCACAGATACGCAGTATTTT. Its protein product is CASSLLAGGITDTQYF.